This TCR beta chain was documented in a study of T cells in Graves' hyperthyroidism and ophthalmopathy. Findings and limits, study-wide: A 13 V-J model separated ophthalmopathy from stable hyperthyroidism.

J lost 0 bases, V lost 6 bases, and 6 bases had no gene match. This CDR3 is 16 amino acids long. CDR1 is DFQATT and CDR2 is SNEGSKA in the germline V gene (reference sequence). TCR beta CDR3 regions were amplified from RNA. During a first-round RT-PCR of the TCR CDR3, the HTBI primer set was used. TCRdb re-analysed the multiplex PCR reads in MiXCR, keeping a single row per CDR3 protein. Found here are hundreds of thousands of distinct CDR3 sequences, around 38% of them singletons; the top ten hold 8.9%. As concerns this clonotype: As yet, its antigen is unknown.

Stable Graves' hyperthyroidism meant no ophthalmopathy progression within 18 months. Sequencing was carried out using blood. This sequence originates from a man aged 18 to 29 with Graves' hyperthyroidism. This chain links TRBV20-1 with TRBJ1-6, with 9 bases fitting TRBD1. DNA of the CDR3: TGCAGTGCCCCCGGACAGGGGAGCTCCTATAATTCACCCCTCCACTTT. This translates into CSAPGQGSSYNSPLHF.